The clone carrying this T cell receptor beta chain turned up a few times. As yet, its antigen is unknown. The CDR3 sequence is 17 residues long. Looked up from germline, CDR1 is MDHEN and CDR2 is SYDVKM. Trimming shortened V by 4 bases and J by 0 bases, and 15 bases separated the two germline ends. The record originates from a study of blood T cells in healthy people across ages. Findings and limits, study-wide: From one million sequenced T cells, diversity estimates were lower bounds.

Through a sample-barcoded 5' primer and a J-beta primer mix, a second PCR was run for about 7 to 12 cycles. Through a template-switch adaptor with 12 random nucleotides, each cDNA molecule received a tag. TCRdb ran MiXCR on the 5' RACE reads and lists one entry per CDR3 protein. The sample holds 600,000 to 850,000 distinct CDR3 sequences; around 25% are singletons and the top ten take around 9.2%. The data also belong to a second study, concerning T cells of mothers and their children. This second report adds: Donors comprised three healthy Caucasian mothers plus their six children. Slightly higher overlap, not significant, was seen in related mother-child pairs than in unrelated pairs.

The sequence derives from a boy under 18 in good health. Sequenced input: blood. The V gene is TRBV28, the J gene TRBJ1-4; maybe TRBD1 (6 bases). Here the CDR3 DNA reads TGTGCCAGCAGTTCCCCCCGGAGGGGGACAACTAATGAAAAACTGTTTTTT. Its translation is CASSSPRRGTTNEKLFF.